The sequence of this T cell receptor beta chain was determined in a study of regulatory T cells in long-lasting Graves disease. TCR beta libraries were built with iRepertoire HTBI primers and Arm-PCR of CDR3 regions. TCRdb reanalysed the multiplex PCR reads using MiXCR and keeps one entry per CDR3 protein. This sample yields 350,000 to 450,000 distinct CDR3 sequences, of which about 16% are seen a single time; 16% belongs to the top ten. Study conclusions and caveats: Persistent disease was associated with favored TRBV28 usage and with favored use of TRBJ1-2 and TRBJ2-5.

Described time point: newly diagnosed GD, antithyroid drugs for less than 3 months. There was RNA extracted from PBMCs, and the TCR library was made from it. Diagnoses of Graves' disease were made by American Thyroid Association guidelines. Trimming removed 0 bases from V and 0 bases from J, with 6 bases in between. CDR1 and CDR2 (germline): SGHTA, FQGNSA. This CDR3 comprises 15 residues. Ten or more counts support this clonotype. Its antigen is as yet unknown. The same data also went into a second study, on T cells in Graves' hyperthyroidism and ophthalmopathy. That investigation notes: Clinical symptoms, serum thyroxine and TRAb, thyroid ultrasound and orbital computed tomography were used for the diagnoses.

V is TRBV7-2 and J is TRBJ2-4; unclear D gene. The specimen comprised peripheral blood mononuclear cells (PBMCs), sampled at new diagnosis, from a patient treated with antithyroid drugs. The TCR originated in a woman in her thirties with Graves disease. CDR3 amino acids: CASSLAVLAKNIQYF. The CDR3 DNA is TGTGCCAGCAGCTTAGCGGTTCTAGCCAAAAACATTCAGTACTTC.